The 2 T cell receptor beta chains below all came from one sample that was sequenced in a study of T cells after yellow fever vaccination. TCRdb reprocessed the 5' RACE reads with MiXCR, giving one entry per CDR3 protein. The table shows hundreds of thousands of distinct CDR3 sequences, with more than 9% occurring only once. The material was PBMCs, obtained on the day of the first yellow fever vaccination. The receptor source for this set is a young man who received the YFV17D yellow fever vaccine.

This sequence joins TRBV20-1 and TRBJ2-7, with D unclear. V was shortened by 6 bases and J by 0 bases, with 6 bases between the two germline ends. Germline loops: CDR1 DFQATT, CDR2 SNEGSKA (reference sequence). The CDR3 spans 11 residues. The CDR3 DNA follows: TGCAGTGCGCCGTACTCCTACGAGCAGTACTTC. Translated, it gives CSAPYSYEQYF.

CDR3 coding DNA: TGCAGTGCTAGTTCCTGGAAACTGTTTTTT. It is translated as CSASSWKLFF. The chain links TRBV20-1 to TRBJ1-4; D call uncertain. V was pared by 3 bases and J by 11 bases, with 7 bases between. The germline CDR1 and CDR2 sequences are DFQATT and SNEGSKA (reference sequence). CDR3 length: 10 amino acids.